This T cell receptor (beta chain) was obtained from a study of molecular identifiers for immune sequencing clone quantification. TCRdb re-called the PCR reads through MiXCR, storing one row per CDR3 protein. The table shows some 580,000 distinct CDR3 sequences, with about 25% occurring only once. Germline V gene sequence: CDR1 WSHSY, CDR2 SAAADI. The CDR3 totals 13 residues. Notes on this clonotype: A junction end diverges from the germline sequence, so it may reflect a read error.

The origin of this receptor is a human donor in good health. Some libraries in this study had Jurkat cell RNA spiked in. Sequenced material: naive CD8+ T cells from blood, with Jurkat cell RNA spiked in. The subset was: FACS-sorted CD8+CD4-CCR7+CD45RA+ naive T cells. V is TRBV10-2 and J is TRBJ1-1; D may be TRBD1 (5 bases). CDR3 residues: CASRGRGLTEAFF. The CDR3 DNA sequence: TGCGCCAGCAGGGGTCGGGGACTCACTGAGGCTTTCTTT.